A selection of T cell receptor beta chains follows, all from one sample in a study of CD8 T cells in Susac syndrome. TCRdb re-called the immunoSEQ multiplex PCR reads through MiXCR, storing one row per CDR3 protein. The data hold 350,000 to 550,000 distinct CDR3 sequences, with more than 80% observed a single time. The sequenced material came from CD8+ T cells from PBMCs. Receptor source: a human donor with multiple sclerosis. Both conserved end residues are part of each CDR3. Each record gives: J gene, V gene, clone size, D gene, CDR3 protein, CDR3 DNA. The D gene is left open where the match is weak. Clone size appears in some rows only: once, few, many, or a class for an expanded clone.

j_call: TRBJ1-1
v_call: TRBV30
clone_size: .
d_call: TRBD1
cdr3_aa: CAWSTGQGGTEAFF
cdr3_nt: TGTGCCTGGAGTACGGGACAGGGTGGCACTGAAGCTTTCTTT

j_call: TRBJ1-6
v_call: TRBV10-2
clone_size: .
d_call: TRBD1
cdr3_aa: CASSSTGWNSPLHF
cdr3_nt: TGCGCCAGCAGTTCGACAGGGTGGAATTCACCCCTCCACTTT

j_call: TRBJ1-2
v_call: TRBV3-1
clone_size: .
d_call: TRBD1
cdr3_aa: CASSPWDSNYGYTF
cdr3_nt: TGTGCCAGCAGCCCCTGGGACAGCAACTATGGCTACACCTTC

j_call: TRBJ2-7
v_call: TRBV4-1
clone_size: .
d_call: TRBD1
cdr3_aa: CASSQVGQGPHEQYF
cdr3_nt: TGCGCCAGCAGCCAAGTGGGACAGGGACCCCACGAGCAGTACTTC

j_call: TRBJ1-1
v_call: TRBV4-1
clone_size: .
d_call: .
cdr3_aa: CASSQETEAFF
cdr3_nt: TGCGCCAGCAGCCAAGAAACTGAAGCTTTCTTT

j_call: TRBJ2-7
v_call: TRBV12-3/TRBV12-4
clone_size: .
d_call: TRBD1
cdr3_aa: CASSRGQGDDEQYF
cdr3_nt: TGTGCCAGCAGCCGAGGACAGGGGGACGACGAGCAGTACTTC

j_call: TRBJ2-3
v_call: TRBV28
clone_size: .
d_call: .
cdr3_aa: CASRRSEGLTDTQYF
cdr3_nt: TGTGCCAGCAGGCGAAGCGAGGGGCTCACAGATACGCAGTATTTT

j_call: TRBJ2-3
v_call: TRBV4-1
clone_size: .
d_call: .
cdr3_aa: CASSQDPGQGRADTQYF
cdr3_nt: TGCGCCAGCAGCCAAGATCCTGGCCAGGGCCGGGCAGATACGCAGTATTTT

j_call: TRBJ2-1
v_call: TRBV12-5
clone_size: .
d_call: TRBD1
cdr3_aa: CAGTGSNEQFF
cdr3_nt: TGTGCCGGGACAGGGTCCAATGAGCAGTTCTTC

j_call: TRBJ2-5
v_call: TRBV7-9
clone_size: once
d_call: TRBD2
cdr3_aa: CASSSIGSGRADQETQYF
cdr3_nt: TGTGCCAGCAGCTCCATCGGGAGCGGGAGGGCGGACCAAGAGACCCAGTACTTC

j_call: TRBJ2-2
v_call: TRBV5-1
clone_size: once
d_call: .
cdr3_aa: CASNDPGTTGELFF
cdr3_nt: TGCGCCAGCAACGATCCCGGAACCACCGGGGAGCTGTTTTTT

j_call: TRBJ2-7
v_call: TRBV15
clone_size: .
d_call: .
cdr3_aa: CATSSADGTGHEQYF
cdr3_nt: TGTGCCACCAGCAGTGCGGACGGGACGGGCCACGAGCAGTACTTC

j_call: TRBJ1-6
v_call: TRBV20-1
clone_size: .
d_call: .
cdr3_aa: CSARDPKQGEGNSPLHF
cdr3_nt: TGCAGTGCTAGAGATCCTAAACAGGGTGAGGGTAATTCACCCCTCCACTTT

j_call: TRBJ2-7
v_call: TRBV4-1
clone_size: .
d_call: TRBD1
cdr3_aa: CASSNRDRTPYEQYF
cdr3_nt: TGCGCCAGCAGCAACCGGGACAGGACCCCCTACGAGCAGTACTTC

j_call: TRBJ2-4
v_call: TRBV7-2
clone_size: .
d_call: TRBD2
cdr3_aa: CASSPAGGRKNIQYF
cdr3_nt: TGTGCCAGCAGCCCAGCGGGAGGACGGAAAAACATTCAGTACTTC

j_call: TRBJ1-5
v_call: TRBV5-6
clone_size: .
d_call: .
cdr3_aa: CASSLGTGASNQPQHF
cdr3_nt: TGTGCCAGCAGCTTGGGAACAGGAGCAAGCAATCAGCCCCAGCATTTT